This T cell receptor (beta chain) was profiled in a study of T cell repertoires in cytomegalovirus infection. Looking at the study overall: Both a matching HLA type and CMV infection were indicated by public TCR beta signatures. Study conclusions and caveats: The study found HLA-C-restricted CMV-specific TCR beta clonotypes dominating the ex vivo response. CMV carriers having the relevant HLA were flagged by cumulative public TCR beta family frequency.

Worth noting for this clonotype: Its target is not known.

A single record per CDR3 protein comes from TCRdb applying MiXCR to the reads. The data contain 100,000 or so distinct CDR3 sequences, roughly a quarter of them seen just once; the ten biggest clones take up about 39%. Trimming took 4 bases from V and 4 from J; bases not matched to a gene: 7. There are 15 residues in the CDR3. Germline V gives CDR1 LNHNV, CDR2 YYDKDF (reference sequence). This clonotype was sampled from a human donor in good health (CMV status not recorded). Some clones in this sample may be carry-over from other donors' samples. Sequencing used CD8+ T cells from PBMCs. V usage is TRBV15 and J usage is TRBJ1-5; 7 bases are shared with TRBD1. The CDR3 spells CATSISGTANQPQHF. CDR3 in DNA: TGTGCCACCAGCATCAGCGGGACAGCTAATCAGCCCCAGCATTTT.